This T cell receptor (beta chain) appears in the sequencing data of a study of shared clonotypes between healthy human individuals (dated by TCRdb to the early 2020s). About the investigation overall: The cohort included three men and two women between 18 and 49 years of age. Per donor, leukapheresis produced somewhere between about 0.8 and 9.5 billion PBMCs. Different laboratories and diverse techniques were used to prepare libraries and sequence TCR repertoires, to increase sequencing depth and limit assay-specific biases. The study deeply sequenced blood TCR repertoires of about five healthy adults to estimate repertoire size and the extent of clonotype sharing between individuals. Per donor, three plates each were used for CD4 naive and CD4 memory, two for CD8 naive, and one for CD8 memory.

V loses 4 bases of germline sequence and J loses 4 bases, and the interval between the two ends is 11 bases. From a lookup of the germline V gene, CDR1 and CDR2 are MGHDK and SYGVNS. Its CDR3 holds 13 amino acids, cysteine through phenylalanine. The only DNA kept is the CDR3, 39 bases in frame from the first base. TCR CDR3 regions were amplified from genomic DNA by multiplex PCR using the deep immunoSEQ assay. Extracted genomic DNA from each cell subset was spread evenly across all wells of several immunoSEQ 96-well plates, with each plate serving as a replicate. For sorted subsets, around 200 ng genomic DNA, equal to approximately 30,000 T cell genomes, was loaded into each replicate PCR. Purified libraries were measured with a Qubit 3.0 fluorometer, size-checked on a Bioanalyzer 2100, and measured again with the KAPA Library Quantification kit. A separate single-read 150-cycle Illumina NextSeq 550 flow cell was used to sequence each immunoSEQ 96-well plate. The original pipeline was this. Because the immunoSEQ output held only junctional sequences and lacked quality scores, the filtering could not match the filtering applied to full-length reads. Sequences were annotated with PyIR, a Python wrapper for IgBLAST v1.9, using IMGT germline references to assign V/J genes and CDR3. Reads were filtered out if the reads had weak V/J assignments (E-value above 1e-6), no CDR3, stop codons, out-of-frame junctions, or ambiguous translated residues. A V3J clonotype was defined by an identical inferred V gene, J gene, and CDR3 amino acid sequence. To compute the percentage overlap between repertoires, the number of shared unique clonotypes was divided by the size of the smaller repertoire. Richness of each repertoire was evaluated using RTK rarefaction, the Chao1 estimator, and Recon v2.1 estimates of unobserved clonotypes. OLGA was used to compute generation probabilities for all TCRbeta clonotypes that the gDNA method yielded from a handful of donors. TCRdb stores this immuneACCESS table with in-frame sequences only. Part of the clones is absent; in the studies checked, under half of the shortfall reflects unresolved V genes, and no reason is known for the rest. D and trimming were read from the DNA, whereas the V and J calls and clone size are those reported in that table. For this sample the table gives about 1,900,000 clones, of which approximately 94% were detected only once. The biggest ten clones account for 0.9% to 1.5% of the sample.

Points on this clone: No antigen is known for it. No clone much larger than this one lies a single base away; base qualities are absent.

CD8 naive samples consisted of CD45RO-negative cells that were positively selected for CCR7, yielding a CD45RA+CCR7+ population without TemRA cells. Healthy HIV-negative adults with no recently reported acute infections or vaccinations were included as donors. All donors were Caucasian adults living in Nashville, Tennessee, USA. After blood collection by leukapheresis, PBMCs were isolated using Ficoll-Histopaque density gradient centrifugation and then cryopreserved in the vapor phase of liquid nitrogen. Analytical flow cytometry was used to check the purity and quantity of each magnetically sorted T cell population. Genomic DNA was isolated from each sorted fraction and quantified by UV absorbance on a Nanodrop 2000c. Findings and caveats that apply to the study as a whole: Sampling was restricted to blood, and TCR repertoires in tissues likely differ from the TCR repertoires found in blood. Clonotypes shared by all four sorted-subset donors showed higher generation probabilities than non-shared clonotypes. Incomplete sequencing was indicated by rarefaction of sorted-subset datasets, despite the large sequencing depth. Based on pairwise subsampling, the degree of clonotype sharing among donors was expected to be affected by sequencing depth. The small number of donors limited the genetic and exposure-history diversity represented. When a handful of donors were compared, the shared fraction of clonotypes was around 5% for naive CD4, 3.5% for naive CD8, 2% to 2.5% for memory CD4, and around 0.37% for memory CD8. Larger estimated clonotype richness was generally found for naive subsets than for memory subsets.

The sample comprised naive CD8+ T cells sorted from blood. The intended sense of this specimen's cell subset or site label: CD45RA+CCR7+. The receptor chain draws on TRBV25-1 and TRBJ2-7; there is no confident call for the D gene. This receptor was taken from a man aged 18-30 years in good health. The CDR3 protein: CASSALGGYEQYF. The DNA sequence is given as TGTGCCAGCAGTGCTCTAGGTGGGTACGAGCAGTACTTC.